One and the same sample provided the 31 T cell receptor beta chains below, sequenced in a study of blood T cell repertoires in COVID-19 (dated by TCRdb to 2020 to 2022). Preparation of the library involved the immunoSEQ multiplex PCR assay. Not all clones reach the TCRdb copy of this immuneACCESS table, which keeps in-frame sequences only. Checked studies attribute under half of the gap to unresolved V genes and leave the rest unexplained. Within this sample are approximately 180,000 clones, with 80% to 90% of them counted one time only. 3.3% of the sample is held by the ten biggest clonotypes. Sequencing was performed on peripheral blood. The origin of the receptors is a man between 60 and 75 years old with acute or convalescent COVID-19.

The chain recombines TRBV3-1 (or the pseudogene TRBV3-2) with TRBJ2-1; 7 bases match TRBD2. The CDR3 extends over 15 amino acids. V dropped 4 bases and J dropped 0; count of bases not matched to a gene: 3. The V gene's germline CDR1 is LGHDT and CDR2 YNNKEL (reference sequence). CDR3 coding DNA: TGTGCCAGCAGCCCATGGACTAGCTCCTACAATGAGCAGTTCTTC. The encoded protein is CASSPWTSSYNEQFF.

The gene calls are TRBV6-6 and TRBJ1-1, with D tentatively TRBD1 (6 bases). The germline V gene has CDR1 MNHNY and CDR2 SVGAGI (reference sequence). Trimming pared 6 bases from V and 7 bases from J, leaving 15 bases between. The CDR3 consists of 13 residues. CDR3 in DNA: TGTGCCAGCAGCCCCCAGGGACAAATTGAAGCTTTCTTT. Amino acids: CASSPQGQIEAFF.

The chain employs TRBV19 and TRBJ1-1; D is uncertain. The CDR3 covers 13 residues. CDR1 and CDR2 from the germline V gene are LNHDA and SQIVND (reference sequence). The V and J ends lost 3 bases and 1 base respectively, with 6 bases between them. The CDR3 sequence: CASSMRGNTEAFF. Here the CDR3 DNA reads TGTGCCAGTAGTATGCGGGGGAACACTGAAGCTTTCTTT.

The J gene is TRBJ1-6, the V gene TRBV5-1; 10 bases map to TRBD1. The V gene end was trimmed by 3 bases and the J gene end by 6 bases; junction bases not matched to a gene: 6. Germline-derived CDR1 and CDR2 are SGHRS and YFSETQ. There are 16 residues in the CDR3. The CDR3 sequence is CASSSWTGGSNSPLHF. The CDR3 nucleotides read TGCGCCAGCAGCTCCTGGACAGGGGGTTCTAATTCACCCCTCCACTTT.

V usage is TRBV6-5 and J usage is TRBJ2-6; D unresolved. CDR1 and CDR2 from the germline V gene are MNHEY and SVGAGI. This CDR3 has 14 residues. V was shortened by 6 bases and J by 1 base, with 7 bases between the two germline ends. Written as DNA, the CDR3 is TGTGCCAGCAGGGGCCTTTCTGGGGCCAACGTCCTGACTTTC. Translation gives CASRGLSGANVLTF.

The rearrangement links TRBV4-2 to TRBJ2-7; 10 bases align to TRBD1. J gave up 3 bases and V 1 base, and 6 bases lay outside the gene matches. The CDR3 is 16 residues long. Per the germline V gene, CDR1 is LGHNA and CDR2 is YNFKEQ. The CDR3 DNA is TGTGCCAGCAGCCAAGCAACGACAGGGGGCCTCTACGAGCAGTACTTC. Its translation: CASSQATTGGLYEQYF.

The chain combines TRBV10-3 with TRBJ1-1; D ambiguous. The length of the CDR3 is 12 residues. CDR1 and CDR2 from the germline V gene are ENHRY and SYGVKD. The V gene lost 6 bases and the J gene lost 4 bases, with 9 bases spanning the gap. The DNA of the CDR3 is TGTGCCATCAGCAAGGAGGGCACTGAAGCTTTCTTT. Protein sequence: CAISKEGTEAFF.

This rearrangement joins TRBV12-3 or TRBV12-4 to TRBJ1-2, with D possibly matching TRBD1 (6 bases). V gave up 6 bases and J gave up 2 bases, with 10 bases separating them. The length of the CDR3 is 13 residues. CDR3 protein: CASRATGNYGYTF. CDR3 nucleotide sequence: TGTGCCAGCAGGGCCACAGGGAACTATGGCTACACCTTC.

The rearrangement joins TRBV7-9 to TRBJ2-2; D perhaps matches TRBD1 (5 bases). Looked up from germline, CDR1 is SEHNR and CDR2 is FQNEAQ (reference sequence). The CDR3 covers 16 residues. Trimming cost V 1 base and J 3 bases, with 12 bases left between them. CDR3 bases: TGTGCCAGCAGCTTAGGGGTGGACACTTACACCGGGGAGCTGTTTTTT. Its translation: CASSLGVDTYTGELFF.

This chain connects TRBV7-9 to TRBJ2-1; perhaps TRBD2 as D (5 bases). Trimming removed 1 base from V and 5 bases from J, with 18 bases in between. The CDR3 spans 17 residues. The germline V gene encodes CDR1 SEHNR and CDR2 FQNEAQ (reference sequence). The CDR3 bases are TGTGCCAGCAGCTTAGAGAGACTAAGGGTTACCGACAATGAGCAGTTCTTC. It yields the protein CASSLERLRVTDNEQFF. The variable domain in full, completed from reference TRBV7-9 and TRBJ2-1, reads DTGVSQNPRHKITKRGQNVTFRCDPISEHNRLYWYRQTLGQGPEFLTYFQNEAQLEKSRLLSDRFSAERPKGSFSTLEIQRTEQGDSAMYLCASSLERLRVTDNEQFFGPGTRLTVL.

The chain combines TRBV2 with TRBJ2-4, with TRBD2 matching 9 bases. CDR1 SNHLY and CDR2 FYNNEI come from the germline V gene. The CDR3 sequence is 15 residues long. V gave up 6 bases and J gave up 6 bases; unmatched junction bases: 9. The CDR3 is CASRAGGAQGNIQYF. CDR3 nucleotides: TGTGCCAGCAGGGCGGGGGGGGCACAGGGAAACATTCAGTACTTC.

In DNA form, the CDR3 reads TGTGCCAGCATCTCACCTACTCGCGTACCAAACAGGGGGCGCCCGAACACTGAAGCTTTCTTT. This encodes CASISPTRVPNRGRPNTEAFF. The chain joins TRBV28 to TRBJ1-1, with 9 bases identical to TRBD1. The CDR3 is 21 amino acids. The ends lost 7 bases at V and 1 base at J; junction bases unmatched: 25. Germline loops: CDR1 MDHEN, CDR2 SYDVKM. The variable domain in full, completed from reference TRBV28 and TRBJ1-1, reads DVKVTQSSRYLVKRTGEKVFLECVQDMDHENMFWYRQDPGLGLRLIYFSYDVKMKEKGDIPEGYSVSREKKERFSLILESASTNQTSMYLCASISPTRVPNRGRPNTEAFFGQGTRLTVV.

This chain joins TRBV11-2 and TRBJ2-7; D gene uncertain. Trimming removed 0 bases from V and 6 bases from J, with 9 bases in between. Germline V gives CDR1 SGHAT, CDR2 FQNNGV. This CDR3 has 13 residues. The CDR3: CASSLENYSEQYF. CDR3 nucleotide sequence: TGTGCCAGCAGCTTAGAGAATTACAGCGAGCAGTACTTC.

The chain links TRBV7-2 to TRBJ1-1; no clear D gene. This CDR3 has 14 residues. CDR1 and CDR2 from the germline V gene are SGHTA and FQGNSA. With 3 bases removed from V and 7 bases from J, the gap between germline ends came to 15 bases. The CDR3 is CASSLYRVANEAFF. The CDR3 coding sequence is TGTGCCAGCAGCTTGTACAGAGTGGCTAATGAAGCTTTCTTT.

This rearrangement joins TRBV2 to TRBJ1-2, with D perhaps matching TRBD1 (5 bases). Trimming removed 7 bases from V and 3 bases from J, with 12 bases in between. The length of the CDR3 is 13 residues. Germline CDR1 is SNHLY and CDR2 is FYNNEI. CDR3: CASTSTGDYGYTF. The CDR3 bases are TGTGCCAGCACCTCGACGGGGGACTATGGCTACACCTTC. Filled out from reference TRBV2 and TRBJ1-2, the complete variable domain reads EPEVTQTPSHQVTQMGQEVILRCVPISNHLYFYWYRQILGQKVEFLVSFYNNEISEKSEIFDDQFSVERPDGSNFTLKIRSTKLEDSAMYFCASTSTGDYGYTFGSGTRLTVV.

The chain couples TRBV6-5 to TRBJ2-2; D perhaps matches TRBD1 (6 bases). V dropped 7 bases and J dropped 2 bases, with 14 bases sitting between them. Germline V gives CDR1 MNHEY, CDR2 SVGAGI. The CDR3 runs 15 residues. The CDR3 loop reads CASKETGRNTGELFF. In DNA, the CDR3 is TGTGCCAGCAAAGAGACAGGACGAAACACCGGGGAGCTGTTTTTT.

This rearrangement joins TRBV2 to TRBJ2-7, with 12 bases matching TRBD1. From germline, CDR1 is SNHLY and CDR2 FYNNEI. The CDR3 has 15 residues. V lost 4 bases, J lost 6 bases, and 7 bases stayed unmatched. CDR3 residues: CASSVLGQGATEQYF. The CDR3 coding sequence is TGTGCCAGCAGTGTGCTGGGACAGGGGGCAACCGAGCAGTACTTC.

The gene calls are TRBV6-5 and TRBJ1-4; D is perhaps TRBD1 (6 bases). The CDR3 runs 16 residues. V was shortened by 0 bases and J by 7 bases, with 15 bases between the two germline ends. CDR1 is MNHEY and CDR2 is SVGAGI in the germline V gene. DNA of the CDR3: TGTGCCAGCAGTTACTCTGGGGGGGGCAGGGGTGAAAAACTGTTTTTT. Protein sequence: CASSYSGGGRGEKLFF.

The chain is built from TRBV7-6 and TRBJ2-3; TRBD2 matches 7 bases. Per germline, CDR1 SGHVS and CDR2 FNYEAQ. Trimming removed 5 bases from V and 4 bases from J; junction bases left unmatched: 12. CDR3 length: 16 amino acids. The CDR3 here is CASSQIGGRSADTQYF. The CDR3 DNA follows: TGTGCCAGCAGCCAGATCGGCGGGAGATCGGCAGATACGCAGTATTTT.

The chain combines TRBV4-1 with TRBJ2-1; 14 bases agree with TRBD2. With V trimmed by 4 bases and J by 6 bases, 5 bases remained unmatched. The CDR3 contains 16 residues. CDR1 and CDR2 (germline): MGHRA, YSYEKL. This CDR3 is CASSPRGTSGGNEQFF. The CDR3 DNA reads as TGCGCCAGCAGCCCCAGGGGGACTAGCGGGGGCAATGAGCAGTTCTTC.

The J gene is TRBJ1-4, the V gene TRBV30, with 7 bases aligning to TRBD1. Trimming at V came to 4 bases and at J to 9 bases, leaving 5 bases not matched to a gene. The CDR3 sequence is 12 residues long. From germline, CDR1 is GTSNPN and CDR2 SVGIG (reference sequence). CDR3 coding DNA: TGTGCCTGGACCCGGGACAGACAAAAACTGTTTTTT. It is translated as CAWTRDRQKLFF.

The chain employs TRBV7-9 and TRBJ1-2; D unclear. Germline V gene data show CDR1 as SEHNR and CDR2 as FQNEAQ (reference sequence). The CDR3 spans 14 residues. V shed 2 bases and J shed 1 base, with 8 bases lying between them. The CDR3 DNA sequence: TGTGCCAGCAGCTTAACATCCGATAACTATGGCTACACCTTC. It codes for CASSLTSDNYGYTF.

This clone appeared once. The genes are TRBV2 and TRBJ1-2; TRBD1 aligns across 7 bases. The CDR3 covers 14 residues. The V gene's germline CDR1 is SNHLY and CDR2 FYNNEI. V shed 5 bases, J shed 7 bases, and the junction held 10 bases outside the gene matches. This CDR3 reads CASSRDSLVGGYTF. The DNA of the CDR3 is TGTGCCAGCAGTCGGGACAGCCTTGTTGGTGGCTACACCTTC.

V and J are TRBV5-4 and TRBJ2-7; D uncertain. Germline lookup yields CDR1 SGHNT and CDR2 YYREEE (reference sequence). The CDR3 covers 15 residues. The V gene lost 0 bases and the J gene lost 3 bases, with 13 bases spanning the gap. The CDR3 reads CASSLGLSPNYEQYF. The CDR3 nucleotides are TGTGCCAGCAGCTTGGGACTCTCGCCGAACTACGAGCAGTACTTC.

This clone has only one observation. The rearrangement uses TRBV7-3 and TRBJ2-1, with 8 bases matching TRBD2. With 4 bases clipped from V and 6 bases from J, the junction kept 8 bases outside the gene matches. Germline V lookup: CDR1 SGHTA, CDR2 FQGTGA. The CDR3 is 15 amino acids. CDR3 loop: CASSSSAGGSNEQFF. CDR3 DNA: TGTGCCAGCAGCTCAAGTGCGGGAGGTAGCAATGAGCAGTTCTTC.

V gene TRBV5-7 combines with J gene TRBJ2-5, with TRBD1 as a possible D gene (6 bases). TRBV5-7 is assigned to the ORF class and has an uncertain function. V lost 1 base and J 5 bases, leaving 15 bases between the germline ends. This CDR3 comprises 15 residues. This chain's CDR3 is CASSLWQGTWETQYF. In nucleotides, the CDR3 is TGTGCCAGCAGCTTGTGGCAGGGGACGTGGGAGACCCAGTACTTC.

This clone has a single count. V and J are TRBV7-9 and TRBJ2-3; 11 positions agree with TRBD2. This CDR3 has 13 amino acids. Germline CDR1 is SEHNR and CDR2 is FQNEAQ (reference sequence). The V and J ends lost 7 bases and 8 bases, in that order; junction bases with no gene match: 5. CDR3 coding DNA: TGTGCCAGCATCACAGGGACTAGCGGTACGCAGTATTTT. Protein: CASITGTSGTQYF.

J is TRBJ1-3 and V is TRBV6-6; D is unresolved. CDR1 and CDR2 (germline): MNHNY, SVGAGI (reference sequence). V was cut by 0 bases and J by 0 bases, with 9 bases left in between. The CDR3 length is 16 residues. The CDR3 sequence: CASSYSIPGSGNTIYF. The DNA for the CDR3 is TGTGCCAGCAGTTACTCGATTCCAGGCTCTGGAAACACCATATATTTT.

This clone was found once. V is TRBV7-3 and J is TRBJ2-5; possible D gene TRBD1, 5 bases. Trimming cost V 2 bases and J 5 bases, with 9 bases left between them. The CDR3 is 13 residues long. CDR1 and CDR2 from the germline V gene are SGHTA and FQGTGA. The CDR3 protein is CASSLRKGETQYF. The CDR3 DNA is TGTGCCAGCAGCTTACGTAAGGGGGAGACCCAGTACTTC.

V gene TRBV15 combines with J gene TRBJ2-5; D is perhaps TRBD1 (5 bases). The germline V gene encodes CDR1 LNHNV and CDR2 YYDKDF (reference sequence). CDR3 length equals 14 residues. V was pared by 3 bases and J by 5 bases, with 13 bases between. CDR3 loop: CATSSGAAGETQYF. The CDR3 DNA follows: TGTGCCACCAGCAGTGGGGCAGCCGGGGAGACCCAGTACTTC.

The chain's CDR3 is CASSQAPQGTYGYTF. The CDR3 bases are TGCGCCAGCAGCCAAGCCCCTCAGGGGACCTATGGCTACACCTTC. This chain links TRBV4-1 with TRBJ1-2; TRBD1 might be the D (6 bases). Germline CDR1 reads MGHRA; CDR2 reads YSYEKL. Trimming stripped 1 base from V and 4 bases from J, with 13 bases between. CDR3 length equals 15 residues.